What follows describes a single TCR beta chain. This sample stems from a study of neoadjuvant anti-PD-1 for oral cavity cancer. Repertoires were generated with immunoSEQ multiplex PCR, while TCRdb's copy carries only in-frame clones and drops some. The sample lists tens of thousands of clones, around 80% occurring once. Germline V CDR1 and CDR2: MNHNY, SVGAGI (reference sequence). The CDR3 extends over 15 amino acids. The V end was cut by 6 bases, the J end by 0 bases, with 15 bases between. The gene calls are TRBV6-6 and TRBJ2-7; a weak D match, TRBD2 (6 bases). Here the sequenced sample was PBMCs, taken before nivolumab (anti-PD-1) treatment. The sequence derives from a person aged 40-85 years with oral cavity squamous cell carcinoma. This CDR3 is CASSLAAGLSYEQYF. Here the CDR3 DNA reads TGTGCCAGCAGCCTAGCCGCGGGGCTCTCCTACGAGCAGTACTTC.